This TCR beta chain emerged from a study of cytomegalovirus exposure and HLA in healthy donors. 13 Jbeta primers and 60 Vbeta primers were used for the PCR. TCRdb's table, derived via immunoSEQ multiplex PCR, lists solely in-frame clones and lacks some. Here the sample spans hundreds of thousands of clones, 60% to 80% being singletons. Points from the study as a whole: It was likely that a cluster of highly shared sequence variants was a sequencing artifact.

From germline, CDR1 is SGHVS and CDR2 FQNEAQ. The CDR3 covers 16 residues. Trimming cost V 5 bases and J 2 bases, with 18 bases left between them. The table lists this clone with a count of one. Antigen: not known. This clonotype originated in a male donor in good health and CMV-seronegative. V usage is TRBV7-8 and J usage is TRBJ1-1; maybe TRBD1 (6 bases). Material for sequencing was PBMCs. CDR3 nucleotides: TGTGCCAGCAGCCAGGGAGGGGGGGGTTCAAACACTGAAGCTTTCTTT. Translated: CASSQGGGGSNTEAFF. Full variable domain (outside the CDR3, taken from reference TRBV7-8 and TRBJ1-1): GAGVSQSPRYKVAKRGQDVALRCDPISGHVSLFWYQQALGQGPEFLTYFQNEAQLDKSGLPSDRFFAERPEGSVSTLKIQRTQQEDSAVYLCASSQGGGGSNTEAFFGQGTRLTVV.